The 32 T cell receptor beta chains listed next were all sequenced from one sample in a study of regulatory T cells in long-lasting Graves disease. Time point reported: newly diagnosed GD, antithyroid drugs for less than 3 months. PBMC RNA served as the TCR library source. In building TCR beta libraries, iRepertoire HTBI primers were used together with Arm-PCR of CDR3 regions. TCRdb redid the calling of the multiplex PCR reads with MiXCR, one entry per CDR3 protein. The table lists 350,000 to 500,000 distinct CDR3 sequences, around 15% of them singletons. The data also belong to a second study, concerning T cells in Graves' hyperthyroidism and ophthalmopathy.

Sequenced here: peripheral blood mononuclear cells (PBMCs), sampled at new diagnosis, from a patient treated with antithyroid drugs. These TCRs come from a woman between 50 and 59 years old with Graves disease.

This clonotype was recorded at least ten times. The chain has TRBV10-3 and TRBJ2-1; 9 bases are shared with TRBD1. Germline CDR1 reads ENHRY; CDR2 reads SYGVKD. This CDR3 has 17 amino acids. Germline trimming cut 6 bases from V and 4 bases from J; bases unmatched to any gene: 13. CDR3 DNA sequence: TGTGCCATCAGACCCTCCGGGACAGGGATTGGGTACAATGAGCAGTTCTTC. Its translation: CAIRPSGTGIGYNEQFF.

V and J are TRBV19 and TRBJ2-6, with 8 bases fitting TRBD2. Trimming took 10 bases from V and 1 from J; bases not matched to a gene: 9. This CDR3 region has 16 residues. Germline values: CDR1 LNHDA, CDR2 SQIVND (reference sequence). In DNA, the CDR3 is TGTGCCACCACGCGGGGGGCCCGATCTGGGGCCAACGTCCTGACTTTC. Its protein product is CATTRGARSGANVLTF.

This clonotype occurred many times. For the CDR3, the DNA is TGTGCCAGCACACCCCAGGGGCGGGGAACCTACGAGCAGTACTTC. Translation gives CASTPQGRGTYEQYF. This sequence joins TRBV28 and TRBJ2-7, with D possibly being TRBD1 or TRBD2 (6 bases each). The CDR3 is made up of 15 amino acids. The germline V gene encodes CDR1 MDHEN and CDR2 SYDVKM. The ends were cut back, 7 bases at V and 2 bases at J, with 18 bases in the middle.

A remark on this clonotype: It may be a read error: a sequence one base away is much more abundant. The gene calls are TRBV11-2 and TRBJ2-1; 7 bases are a match to TRBD2. This CDR3 contains 13 residues. Germline CDR1 reads SGHAT; CDR2 reads FQNNGV. Trimming cost V 3 bases and J 10 bases; bases outside gene matches: 6. The CDR3 sequence: CASSFLAAYEQFF. The CDR3 nucleotides read TGTGCCAGCAGCTTCCTAGCGGCCTACGAGCAGTTCTTC.

The V call is TRBV6-2 or TRBV6-3, the J call TRBJ1-4; 8 nucleotides align to TRBD1. CDR1 is MNHEY, CDR2 SVGEGT, per germline. The junction had 17 bases not matched to a gene; V was cut back by 6 bases and J by 5 bases. This CDR3 region has 18 residues. As DNA, the CDR3 is TGTGCCAGCAGCTTTTATTCAAGGACAGGGCCATACAATGAAAAACTGTTTTTT. It codes for CASSFYSRTGPYNEKLFF.

With respect to this clonotype: This may come from a read error, since a much larger clone is one base off. This chain connects TRBV18 to TRBJ2-7; 11 bases are shared with TRBD2. The germline V gene encodes CDR1 KGHSH and CDR2 LQKENI. The V and J ends lost 3 bases and 8 bases, in that order; junction bases with no gene match: 9. There are 15 residues in the CDR3. The CDR3 here is CASSPMGLADHKQYF. In nucleotides, the CDR3 is TGTGCCAGCTCACCGATGGGACTAGCGGACCACAAGCAGTACTTC.

The chain is built from TRBV19 and TRBJ2-1; 8 bases are shared with TRBD1. After removal of 10 bases from V and 8 bases from J, the junction contained 10 bases not matched to a gene. The length of the CDR3 is 13 residues. Looked up from germline, CDR1 is LNHDA and CDR2 is SQIVND (reference sequence). The CDR3 protein is CATKGRGPYEQFF. The DNA for the CDR3 is TGTGCCACCAAGGGCAGGGGGCCATATGAGCAGTTCTTC.

This clonotype was counted between two and nine times. This chain connects TRBV6-5 to TRBJ2-7; TRBD1 matches 10 bases. CDR3 length equals 15 residues. CDR1 MNHEY and CDR2 SVGAGI come from the germline V gene. Trimming removed 0 bases from V and 4 bases from J; junction bases left unmatched: 3. The CDR3 loop is CASSYSRQGAYEQYF. DNA of the CDR3: TGTGCCAGCAGTTACTCGAGACAGGGGGCGTACGAGCAGTACTTC.

CDR3 protein: CASSLGKTGLAPTDTQYF. CDR3 DNA sequence: TGTGCCAGCAGCTTAGGGAAAACTGGACTAGCGCCCACAGATACGCAGTATTTT. This chain joins TRBV11-2 and TRBJ2-3, with 9 bases that match TRBD2. V shed 1 base, J shed 2 bases, and the junction held 10 bases outside the gene matches. Germline CDR1 SGHAT, CDR2 FQNNGV. This CDR3 region has 18 residues.

The chain carries TRBV13 and TRBJ2-1; 14 nucleotides line up with TRBD2. Germline trimming cut 1 base from V and 10 bases from J; bases unmatched to any gene: 3. This CDR3 is 15 amino acids long. Germline V gene lookup returns CDR1 PRHDT and CDR2 FYEKMQ (reference sequence). CDR3 protein: CASSLAGLAGDEQFF. DNA of the CDR3: TGTGCCAGCAGCTTAGCGGGACTAGCGGGAGACGAGCAGTTCTTC.

The DNA of the CDR3 is TGTGCCATCGGGAACAGGGAGGAGGATGAAAAACTGTTTTTT. Translating gives CAIGNREEDEKLFF. The chain carries TRBV10-3 and TRBJ1-4, with D perhaps matching TRBD1 (6 bases). Deletions cut 8 bases from V and 6 bases from J, with 16 bases between. Germline assignment: CDR1 ENHRY and CDR2 SYGVKD. The CDR3 totals 14 residues.

The table lists this clonotype with many counts. This sequence joins TRBV20-1 and TRBJ1-5; TRBD1 matches 11 bases. This CDR3 is built from 12 residues. Germline-derived CDR1 and CDR2 are DFQATT and SNEGSKA (reference sequence). The DNA for the CDR3 is TGCAGCGCGGGGACAGGGGGTCAGCCCCAGCATTTT. Translating it yields CSAGTGGQPQHF.

The rearrangement uses TRBV9 and TRBJ2-7, with D perhaps matching TRBD2 (6 bases). The CDR3 has 16 amino acids. Deletions cut 0 bases from V and 0 bases from J, with 13 bases between. The germline V gene has CDR1 SGDLS and CDR2 YYNGEE. The CDR3 bases are TGTGCCAGCAGCGTAGGGTTGGCGGGACCCTCCTACGAGCAGTACTTC. It encodes CASSVGLAGPSYEQYF.

V gene TRBV5-4 combines with J gene TRBJ2-2; the match to TRBD2 covers 7 bases. The CDR3 sequence is 17 residues long. Germline CDR1 is SGHNT and CDR2 is YYREEE (reference sequence). V dropped 0 bases and J dropped 5; count of bases not matched to a gene: 10. DNA of the CDR3: TGTGCCAGCAGCTTGGCCGGGCGCGGGAGAGAAACCGGGGAGCTGTTTTTT. This sequence encodes CASSLAGRGRETGELFF.

This clonotype was counted a few times. V is TRBV3-1 and J is TRBJ2-3, with 12 positions matching TRBD2. The CDR3 totals 16 residues. Germline values: CDR1 LGHDT, CDR2 YNNKEL (reference sequence). Unmatched junction bases numbered 4, after V lost 4 bases and J lost 2 bases. CDR3 sequence reads: CASSPTSGSLTDTQYF. DNA of the CDR3: TGTGCCAGCAGCCCGACTAGCGGGAGCCTCACAGATACGCAGTATTTT.

The chain has TRBV20-1 and TRBJ2-4; 9 nucleotides match TRBD2. Germline CDR1 and CDR2: DFQATT and SNEGSKA (reference sequence). V lost 8 bases, J lost 2 bases, and 13 bases stayed unmatched. CDR3 length: 16 residues. The chain's CDR3 is CSTSPDSGSSKNIQYF. The CDR3 coding sequence is TGCAGTACCAGCCCTGATAGCGGGAGCTCCAAAAACATTCAGTACTTC.

This clonotype was found many times. V is TRBV18 and J is TRBJ2-2, with 7 bases that match TRBD1. This CDR3 is 16 amino acids long. The germline V gene has CDR1 KGHSH and CDR2 LQKENI. J lost 0 bases, V lost 3 bases, and 4 bases had no gene match. CDR3 region: CASSPQDRANTGELFF. The CDR3 DNA reads TGTGCCAGCTCACCCCAAGACAGGGCGAACACCGGGGAGCTGTTTTTT.

This clonotype has a count of ten or more. The gene calls are TRBV30 and TRBJ1-1; a weak D match, TRBD1 (6 bases). CDR3 length equals 13 residues. Trimming took 8 bases from V and 4 from J, leaving 17 bases between them. The germline gives CDR1 GTSNPN, CDR2 SVGIG (reference sequence). For the CDR3, the DNA is TGTGCCCACGACGCGGGGGCCGGCACTGAAGCTTTCTTT. This gives the protein CAHDAGAGTEAFF.

The V and J genes are TRBV7-9 and TRBJ1-6; the D is unclear. Germline assignment: CDR1 SEHNR and CDR2 FQNEAQ (reference sequence). Trimming left V 2 bases short and J 9 bases short, with 5 bases between. There are 12 residues in the CDR3. CDR3 DNA: TGTGCCAGCAGCTTATTTGGTTCACCCCTCCACTTT. It is translated as CASSLFGSPLHF.

At least ten counts were recorded for this clonotype. The genes are TRBV7-9 and TRBJ1-1; unclear D gene. Trimming shortened V by 1 base and J by 0 bases, and 9 bases separated the two germline ends. Per germline, CDR1 SEHNR and CDR2 FQNEAQ (reference sequence). The CDR3 sequence is 15 residues long. The chain's CDR3 is CASSLVKGVNTEAFF. The DNA for the CDR3 is TGTGCCAGCAGCTTAGTTAAGGGTGTGAACACTGAAGCTTTCTTT.

The V call is TRBV29-1, the J call TRBJ2-4; possibly TRBD1 for D (5 bases). Germline CDR1 and CDR2: SQVTM and ANQGSEA. The CDR3 covers 16 residues. Trimming shortened V by 4 bases and J by 1 base, and 17 bases separated the two germline ends. This CDR3 is CSVGWSGSGAKNIQYF. CDR3 in DNA: TGCAGCGTTGGGTGGTCAGGGTCAGGCGCCAAAAACATTCAGTACTTC.

The gene calls are TRBV4-1 and TRBJ1-2; no firm D call. Germline V gene sequence: CDR1 MGHRA, CDR2 YSYEKL. With 0 bases removed from V and 2 bases from J, the gap between germline ends came to 7 bases. CDR3 length equals 14 residues. As DNA, the CDR3 is TGCGCCAGCAGCCAAGATATAGGGAACTATGGCTACACCTTC. It codes for CASSQDIGNYGYTF.

About this clonotype itself: One junction end disagrees with the germline gene, perhaps due to a read error. The chain recombines TRBV29-1 with TRBJ2-2; TRBD2 matches 7 bases. The CDR3 has 14 residues. The germline V gene has CDR1 SQVTM and CDR2 ANQGSEA. The CDR3: CSVATGGNAGELFF. CDR3 DNA: TGCAGCGTCGCCACCGGGGGGAACGCCGGGGAGCTGTTTTTT.

This clonotype turned up a few times. The V gene is TRBV30, the J gene TRBJ2-6; 7 bases fit TRBD1. The CDR3 runs to 14 residues. J was trimmed by 1 base and V by 5 bases; bases with no gene match: 2. Germline V gene sequence: CDR1 GTSNPN, CDR2 SVGIG (reference sequence). CDR3 bases: TGTGCCTGGGACAGGGAGTCTGGGGCCAACGTCCTGACTTTC. Translated: CAWDRESGANVLTF.

The table lists this clonotype with many counts. This sequence joins TRBV27 and TRBJ1-5; D is uncertain. CDR1 MNHEY and CDR2 SMNVEV come from the germline V gene (reference sequence). Trimming took 3 bases from V and 4 from J, leaving 19 bases between them. The CDR3 totals 17 residues. For the CDR3, the DNA is TGTGCCAGCAGTTTTCGTTCCGGGAATGGAGGAAATCAGCCCCAGCATTTT. It translates to CASSFRSGNGGNQPQHF.

The sample holds many counts of this clonotype. V is TRBV12-3 or TRBV12-4 and J is TRBJ2-7; 8 bases line up with TRBD2. This CDR3 comprises 14 residues. The ends lost 3 bases at V and 3 bases at J; junction bases unmatched: 4. The CDR3 protein is CASSFAGGYYEQYF. The CDR3 bases are TGTGCCAGCAGTTTTGCGGGAGGATACTACGAGCAGTACTTC.

J is TRBJ2-7 and V is TRBV4-2; TRBD2 matches 7 bases. Germline loops: CDR1 LGHNA, CDR2 YNFKEQ. V dropped 1 base and J dropped 3; count of bases not matched to a gene: 9. The CDR3 length is 16 residues. The CDR3 region has the DNA TGTGCCAGCAGCCAAGGAATTGGAGCGGGGAACTACGAGCAGTACTTC. This encodes CASSQGIGAGNYEQYF.

This clonotype has just one count. The J gene is TRBJ2-2, the V gene TRBV19; D may correspond to TRBD1 or TRBD2 (5 bases each). Germline CDR1 reads LNHDA; CDR2 reads SQIVND (reference sequence). With 6 bases removed from V and 5 bases from J, the gap between germline ends came to 10 bases. CDR3 length: 13 amino acids. The chain's CDR3 is CASRDYRTGELFF. CDR3 DNA sequence: TGTGCCAGTAGAGACTACAGGACCGGGGAGCTGTTTTTT.

This clonotype has a count of ten or more. The J gene is TRBJ1-5, the V gene TRBV12-3 or TRBV12-4; the D gene is possibly TRBD1 (5 bases). Between the trimmed V and J ends, which lost 2 bases and 6 bases, there was a span of 11 bases. This CDR3 spans 14 amino acids. DNA of the CDR3: TGTGCCAGCAGTTTATGGGGGGAGGCTCAGCCCCAGCATTTT. It specifies CASSLWGEAQPQHF.

This clonotype occurred many times. The CDR3 region has the DNA TGTGCCAGCAGCCAAGATTGGCGGGAGGGCCGGGAAGATACGCAGTATTTT. Protein: CASSQDWREGREDTQYF. The chain carries TRBV3-1 and TRBJ2-3; TRBD2 agrees at 9 bases. The J segment lost 5 bases and the V segment lost 0 bases, leaving 9 bases of the junction unmatched. This CDR3 contains 17 residues. Looked up from germline, CDR1 is LGHDT and CDR2 is YNNKEL (reference sequence).

The chain uses TRBV12-3 or TRBV12-4 and TRBJ2-1; 7 bases line up with TRBD1. J was trimmed by 8 bases and V by 8 bases; bases with no gene match: 6. This CDR3 is 12 amino acids long. The CDR3 DNA sequence: TGTGCCAGCTGCGAGGGGGCGCATGAGCAGTTCTTC. Translating it yields CASCEGAHEQFF.

This clonotype was seen a few times. V and J are TRBV24-1 and TRBJ2-1; tentative D call: TRBD2 (6 bases). Germline lookup yields CDR1 KGHDR and CDR2 SFDVKD. The CDR3 runs 15 residues. V was clipped by 0 bases and J by 3 bases, with 8 bases between them. The CDR3 DNA sequence: TGTGCCACCAGTGATTTGGGAGGGCTCTACAATGAGCAGTTCTTC. It translates to CATSDLGGLYNEQFF.